This T cell receptor (beta chain) was found in a study of T cell changes during pregnancy in multiple sclerosis. Libraries were prepared by immunoSEQ multiplex PCR; TCRdb keeps only in-frame clonotypes and omits some of them. The data contain around 100,000 clones, 91% of them singletons. The CDR3 length is 14 residues. Trimming removed 6 bases from V and 6 bases from J; junction bases left unmatched: 9. Germline assignment: CDR1 MNHEY and CDR2 SMNVEV (reference sequence). The rearrangement joins TRBV27 to TRBJ1-2; 8 bases map to TRBD1. This sample comprised peripheral blood, obtained in the second trimester of pregnancy. The receptor's source is a female donor with multiple sclerosis, enrolled in a pregnancy study. Written as DNA, the CDR3 is TGTGCCAGCAGCGCCGGACAGGGATGGGATGGCTACACCTTC. Translating gives CASSAGQGWDGYTF.